This TCR beta chain emerged from a study of blood T cell repertoires in COVID-19 (dated by TCRdb to 2020 to 2022). Regarding the study in general: Samples covering the acute and convalescent phases of COVID-19 were provided by collaborators in the United States, Italy and Spain. The material from the prospective study consisted of cDNA or gDNA derived from T cells, B-cell-depleted T cells, or PBMCs. Subjects who had been exposed to COVID-19, were actively infected with it, or had recovered from it provided the deeply sampled blood TCRbeta repertoires that made up the dataset. A freely available public database, intended as a resource for researchers studying the immune response to SARS-CoV-2, is where the repertoires were released. Samples came from the ongoing ImmuneRACE study (first 160 participants) plus 1,254 subjects from 6 global collaborators. Sample metadata almost always included a de-identified subject ID, COVID-19 status, age in years and sex. Where available, HLA class I and class II types were taken from metadata supplied by the sample provider and were not determined by assay-based typing. Summary of the overall study and its limitations: The quantity of clinical and demographic metadata differed by source and by participant and was supplied without curation.

V is pruned by 4 bases and J by 3 bases, leaving 17 bases of the junction without a gene match. CDR1 and CDR2 were assigned from the germline V gene as SGHDT and YYEEEE. Inclusive of the bounding cysteine and phenylalanine, the CDR3 is 18 residues long. Only the CDR3 portion is preserved as DNA: 54 bases, with reading frame beginning at the first base. The immunoSEQ Assay, a bias-controlled multiplex PCR, was used to amplify TCRbeta CDR3 regions from genomic DNA. The study's own analysis went as follows. Within the assay, amplification of reference gene primers was used to estimate how many nucleated cells each sample contained. To quantify the absolute abundance of each unique TCRbeta CDR3 rearrangement, sequence reads were collapsed and filtered. Productive Simpson clonality was computed per sample as the square root of Simpson's diversity index over productive rearrangements. TCRdb re-hosts the immuneACCESS table, in-frame sequences only. Its copies lack some clones; in the studies checked, an unresolved V gene accounts for under half of them, and the cause for the rest is not known. The V and J calls and clone size come from that table; D and trimming were worked out from the DNA. This sample comprises roughly 68,000 clones, approximately 92% of them detected only once. The ten top clones hold approximately 5% of the sample.

Comment on this clone: This receptor's antigen is unknown. No quality values exist for individual bases; no much larger clone is one base distant.

Each collaborating institution followed its own protocols to collect whole blood in K2EDTA tubes. For TCRbeta analysis, collaborators shipped samples as frozen whole blood, isolated PBMCs, or DNA extracted from either of those sample types. The chain employs TRBV5-6 and TRBJ2-7; TRBD1 lines up with 9 middle nucleotides. The sequencing sample was made of peripheral blood. The clonotype originates from a woman between 50 and 59 years old with active COVID-19. The DNA sequence follows: TGTGCCAGCAGCGAGGAAGGACAGGGGCGCAGCTCCTACTACGAGCAGTACTTC. Its protein is CASSEEGQGRSSYYEQYF.